This TCR beta chain derives from a study of identical twins. Regarding the study as a whole: Sequences that were beta out-of-frame showed weaker excess twin sharing. A lower insertion count was a feature of abundant cord blood beta clonotypes, with no such feature in memory repertoires.

To note about this clonotype: Its matching antigen is unknown. Sequence at one end of the junction differs from germline and may be a read error.

TCRdb analysed the 5' RACE reads with MiXCR anew, one entry per CDR3 protein. Of around 490,000 distinct CDR3 sequences in the sample, 20% to 25% were seen once. The CDR3 sequence is 16 residues long. CDR1 MGHRA and CDR2 YSYEKL come from the germline V gene. In addition, the sample was reused for a study of yellow fever vaccine responses in identical twins. That source adds: Twin vaccine T cell responses reportedly seemed partly convergent, partly personalized.

The chain recombines TRBV4-1 with TRBJ2-5, with TRBD2 identical over 8 bases. Sequencing was done on a sample of CD4+ T cells sorted from blood. The source is a woman under 30 in good health. The CDR3 spells CASSQGLAPSQQTQYF. The CDR3 DNA reads TGCGCCAGCAGCCAAGGACTAGCGCCATCCCAACAGACCCAGTACTTC.